Shown below are 23 T cell receptor beta chains from a single sample sequenced in a study of cytomegalovirus exposure and HLA in healthy donors. Use of 60 Vbeta and 13 Jbeta primers characterized the PCR. Profiled with immunoSEQ multiplex PCR; TCRdb holds only in-frame clones, not every one. The sample holds over 150,000 clones; around 77% are singletons and the top ten take less than 3.5%. Sample: PBMCs. The receptors stem from a young woman in good health and CMV-seronegative.

The genes are TRBV29-1 and TRBJ2-1, with TRBD2 identical over 12 bases. The CDR3 loop spans 18 amino acids. V trimming: 6 bases; J trimming: 5 bases; junction bases outside the gene matches: 17. CDR1 is SQVTM, CDR2 ANQGSEA, per germline. CDR3 DNA: TGCAGCGTGGAGACTAGCGGGGGATCTACTACCTACGACAATGAGCAGTTCTTC. Protein product: CSVETSGGSTTYDNEQFF.

This CDR3 reads CASSWNSRDTDTQYF. The CDR3, as DNA: TGTGCCAGCAGCTGGAACTCCCGGGACACAGATACGCAGTATTTT. The rearrangement uses TRBV5-6 and TRBJ2-3, with a possible D match to TRBD2 (5 bases). V was trimmed by 3 bases and J by 2 bases, leaving 13 bases between them. Germline V CDR1 and CDR2: SGHDT, YYEEEE. The CDR3 extends over 15 amino acids.

V gene TRBV4-2 combines with J gene TRBJ2-1; 10 bases align to TRBD1. The V and J ends lost 4 bases and 0 bases, in that order; junction bases with no gene match: 15. Germline V gene data show CDR1 as LGHNA and CDR2 as YNFKEQ. This CDR3 is 20 amino acids long. This chain's CDR3 is CASSRPGQGFSRSSYNEQFF. CDR3 bases: TGTGCCAGCAGCCGACCGGGACAGGGGTTCTCAAGGAGCTCCTACAATGAGCAGTTCTTC.

The V and J genes are TRBV23-1 and TRBJ1-1, with TRBD1 matching 8 bases. TRBV23-1 is an ORF; its function is uncertain. The CDR3 totals 16 residues. V lost 6 bases, J lost 1 base, and 10 bases stayed unmatched. The chain's CDR3 is CASRGDRRLENTEAFF. CDR3 DNA: TGCGCCAGCAGAGGGGACAGGAGGCTAGAGAACACTGAAGCTTTCTTT.

The chain joins TRBV28 to TRBJ1-2; TRBD1 is a possible D gene (6 bases). CDR3 length: 16 amino acids. Germline V gene lookup returns CDR1 MDHEN and CDR2 SYDVKM. Trimming took off 6 bases at V and 8 bases at J, with 25 bases between the two ends. CDR3 DNA sequence: TGTGCCAGCAGATCCGGGACACTTAAACATTTGGGCGGCTACACCTTC. Protein product: CASRSGTLKHLGGYTF.

This chain joins TRBV10-2 and TRBJ1-6, with 9 nucleotides matching TRBD1. CDR1 WSHSY and CDR2 SAAADI come from the germline V gene. The CDR3 spans 12 residues. V gave up 8 bases and J gave up 8 bases; unmatched junction bases: 1. The CDR3 reads CASGDRDSPLHF. CDR3 nucleotides: TGCGCCAGCGGGGACAGGGATTCACCCCTCCACTTT.

The rearrangement joins TRBV29-1 to TRBJ2-3; TRBD1 matches 9 bases. Losses at the gene ends were 2 bases for V and 2 bases for J; bases not matched to a gene: 2. The CDR3 is 14 amino acids. The germline V gene encodes CDR1 SQVTM and CDR2 ANQGSEA. CDR3 sequence: CSVERDRDTDTQYF. The DNA for the CDR3 is TGCAGCGTTGAAAGGGACAGGGACACAGATACGCAGTATTTT.

This clone was picked up a small number of times. V and J are TRBV30 and TRBJ1-4; D is unclear. This CDR3 has 14 amino acids. The V and J ends lost 3 bases and 7 bases respectively, with 15 bases between them. CDR1 is GTSNPN and CDR2 is SVGIG in the germline V gene (reference sequence). The CDR3 spells CAWRPRGESEKLFF. DNA of the CDR3: TGTGCCTGGAGGCCCCGGGGAGAAAGTGAAAAACTGTTTTTT.

This clone was observed once. The chain links TRBV12-5 to TRBJ1-3, with D uncertain. The CDR3 loop spans 13 amino acids. Trimming shortened V by 0 bases and J by 4 bases, and 4 bases separated the two germline ends. Looked up from germline, CDR1 is LGHNT and CDR2 is FRNRAP. CDR3 sequence: CASGLVGGNTIYF. CDR3 bases: TGTGCTAGTGGTTTGGTTGGCGGAAACACCATATATTTT. Complete variable domain (other parts from reference TRBV12-5 and TRBJ1-3): DARVTQTPRHKVTEMGQEVTMRCQPILGHNTVFWYRQTMMQGLELLAYFRNRAPLDDSGMPKDRFSAEMPDATLATLKIQPSEPRDSAVYFCASGLVGGNTIYFGEGSWLTVV.

This sequence joins TRBV4-1 and TRBJ1-5, with 7 bases lining up with TRBD1. This CDR3 has 15 residues. With V trimmed by 2 bases and J by 6 bases, 7 bases remained unmatched. The V gene's germline CDR1 is MGHRA and CDR2 YSYEKL. This CDR3 is CASSQTDRAGQPQHF. The CDR3 DNA reads as TGCGCCAGCAGCCAAACCGACAGGGCAGGTCAGCCCCAGCATTTT.

This clone was recorded only once. In the same sample, other DNA sequences code for this CDR3. V and J are TRBV5-1 and TRBJ2-7, with TRBD2 as a possible D gene (5 bases). The V gene lost 0 bases and the J gene lost 1 base, with 8 bases spanning the gap. The CDR3 runs 14 residues. Germline CDR1 and CDR2: SGHRS and YFSETQ. The CDR3, as DNA: TGCGCCAGCAGCTTGGATCCGGGGTCCTACGAGCAGTACTTC. This codes for CASSLDPGSYEQYF.

This clone was detected a few times. The rearrangement joins TRBV18 to TRBJ1-5; D ambiguous. The V end lost 2 bases, the J end lost 0 bases, and 14 bases lay between the germline ends. Germline-derived CDR1 and CDR2 are KGHSH and LQKENI. The CDR3 is made up of 17 amino acids. The CDR3: CASSPGVGSYSNQPQHF. DNA of the CDR3: TGTGCCAGCTCACCAGGCGTTGGGAGCTATAGCAATCAGCCCCAGCATTTT.

As regards this clone: This sample also contains other DNA sequences that code for the same CDR3. The rearrangement joins TRBV19 to TRBJ2-7; a possible D gene is TRBD1 (8 bases). V was clipped by 5 bases and J by 2 bases, with 22 bases between them. The V gene's germline CDR1 is LNHDA and CDR2 SQIVND (reference sequence). The CDR3 is made up of 17 amino acids. The CDR3 protein is CASSSRTGTKGAYEQYF. The DNA for the CDR3 is TGTGCCAGTAGTTCAAGGACAGGGACTAAAGGGGCCTACGAGCAGTACTTC.

V and J are TRBV28 and TRBJ1-2, with D perhaps matching TRBD1 (6 bases). The germline V and J ends were trimmed by 5 bases and 0 bases, with 13 bases remaining between them. In germline, CDR1 is MDHEN, CDR2 SYDVKM. The CDR3 is 15 amino acids. This CDR3 is CASSHRDIANYGYTF. The CDR3 nucleotides read TGTGCCAGCAGTCACCGGGACATTGCTAACTATGGCTACACCTTC.

This sequence joins TRBV6-4 and TRBJ1-2; D is possibly TRBD1 (6 bases). Trimming pared 2 bases from V and 4 bases from J, leaving 11 bases between. The germline V gene has CDR1 MRHNA and CDR2 SNTAGT. There are 14 residues in the CDR3. The DNA of the CDR3 is TGTGCCAGCAGTGACGCCGGACAGCTCTATGGCTACACCTTC. It encodes CASSDAGQLYGYTF.

The chain joins TRBV5-5 to TRBJ1-1, with 10 bases matching TRBD1. The CDR3 contains 14 residues. Looked up from germline, CDR1 is SGHKS and CDR2 is YYEKEE (reference sequence). Trimming at V came to 2 bases and at J to 8 bases, leaving 6 bases not matched to a gene. The CDR3 DNA is TGTGCCAGCAGCTTAGAACCGGGACAGGGGGAAGCTTTCTTT. It yields the protein CASSLEPGQGEAFF.

The chain recombines TRBV19 with TRBJ2-3; TRBD2 aligns across 8 bases. Germline V gene data show CDR1 as LNHDA and CDR2 as SQIVND (reference sequence). V gave up 2 bases and J gave up 1 base; unmatched junction bases: 8. The CDR3 covers 17 residues. CDR3 sequence reads: CASSIRTGGSRTDTQYF. CDR3 bases: TGTGCCAGTAGTATACGGACGGGGGGGTCGCGCACAGATACGCAGTATTTT.

This clone was seen only once. V gene TRBV4-1 combines with J gene TRBJ1-5; unclear D gene. The CDR3 consists of 15 residues. The germline CDR1 and CDR2 sequences are MGHRA and YSYEKL. The ends were cut back, 1 base at V and 3 bases at J, with 10 bases in the middle. CDR3 loop: CASSQVQNDNQPQHF. CDR3 coding DNA: TGCGCCAGCAGCCAAGTACAGAACGACAATCAGCCCCAGCATTTT.

The chain joins TRBV5-1 to TRBJ1-6; TRBD1 is a possible D gene (5 bases). Looked up from germline, CDR1 is SGHRS and CDR2 is YFSETQ. Deletions cut 2 bases from V and 7 bases from J, with 19 bases between. The CDR3 covers 17 residues. As DNA, the CDR3 is TGCGCCAGCAGCTTAGGGTCCAGGGTGTCTGGGAATTCACCCCTCCACTTT. Protein: CASSLGSRVSGNSPLHF. Based on the CDR3 plus reference TRBV5-1 and TRBJ1-6, the full variable domain is KAGVTQTPRYLIKTRGQQVTLSCSPISGHRSVSWYQQTPGQGLQFLFEYFSETQRNKGNFPGRFSGRQFSNSRSEMNVSTLELGDSALYLCASSLGSRVSGNSPLHFGNGTRLTVT.

This clone has only one observation. The chain's CDR3 is CASSVAAGLSTDTQYF. The CDR3 bases are TGTGCCAGCAGCGTAGCAGCGGGGCTTAGCACAGATACGCAGTATTTT. This chain uses TRBV9 with TRBJ2-3, with 7 bases identical to TRBD2. The ends lost 0 bases at V and 0 bases at J; junction bases unmatched: 4. CDR1 is SGDLS and CDR2 is YYNGEE in the germline V gene. The CDR3 spans 16 residues.

The chain joins TRBV11-2 to TRBJ2-3; 9 nucleotides agree with TRBD1. Germline V CDR1 and CDR2: SGHAT, FQNNGV. V shed 5 bases and J 8 bases; nucleotides not matched to a gene: 8. CDR3 length: 14 residues. The CDR3 region is CASSRDRTGVTQYF. CDR3 nucleotide sequence: TGTGCCAGCAGCCGGGACAGGACAGGGGTTACGCAGTATTTT.

This clone has just a few counts. The chain couples TRBV4-1 to TRBJ1-5; D is ambiguous. Per germline, CDR1 MGHRA and CDR2 YSYEKL. V lost 1 base to trimming and J lost 4 bases, with 11 bases between them. The CDR3 is made up of 15 amino acids. The CDR3 protein is CASSQVSFINQPQHF. CDR3 nucleotide sequence: TGCGCCAGCAGCCAAGTCAGTTTCATTAATCAGCCCCAGCATTTT.

V usage is TRBV5-4 and J usage is TRBJ1-4; 9 bases are shared with TRBD1. Per the germline V gene, CDR1 is SGHNT and CDR2 is YYREEE (reference sequence). CDR3 size: 14 residues. The V and J ends lost 2 bases and 8 bases, in that order; junction bases with no gene match: 4. In nucleotides, the CDR3 is TGTGCCAGCAGCTTTGGACAGGGGTTGGAAAAACTGTTTTTT. Its protein product is CASSFGQGLEKLFF.